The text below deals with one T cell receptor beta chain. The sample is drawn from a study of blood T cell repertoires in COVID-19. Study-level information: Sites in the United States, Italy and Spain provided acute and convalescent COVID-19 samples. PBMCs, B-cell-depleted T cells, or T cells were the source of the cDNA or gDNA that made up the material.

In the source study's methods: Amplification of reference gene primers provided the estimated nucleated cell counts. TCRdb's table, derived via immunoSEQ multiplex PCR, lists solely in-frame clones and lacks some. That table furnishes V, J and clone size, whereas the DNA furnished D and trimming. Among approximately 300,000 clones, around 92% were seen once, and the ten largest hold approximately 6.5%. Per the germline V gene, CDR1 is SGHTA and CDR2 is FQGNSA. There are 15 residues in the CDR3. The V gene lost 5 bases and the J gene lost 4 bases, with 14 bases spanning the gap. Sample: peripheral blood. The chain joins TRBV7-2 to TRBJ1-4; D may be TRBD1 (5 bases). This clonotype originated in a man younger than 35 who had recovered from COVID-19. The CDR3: CASSLSGTLNEKLFF. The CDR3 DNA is TGTGCCAGCAGCCTCAGCGGGACCCTTAATGAAAAACTGTTTTTT. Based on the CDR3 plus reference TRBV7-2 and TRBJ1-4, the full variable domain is GAGVSQSPSNKVTEKGKDVELRCDPISGHTALYWYRQSLGQGLEFLIYFQGNSAPDKSGLPSDRFSAERTGGSVSTLTIQRTQQEDSAVYLCASSLSGTLNEKLFFGSGTQLSVL.